The 27 T cell receptor beta chains reported below all come from one sample, sequenced in a study of cytomegalovirus exposure and HLA in healthy donors. Profiled with immunoSEQ multiplex PCR; TCRdb holds only in-frame clones, not every one. The sample shows fewer than 90,000 clones, 80% to 85% of them seen only once. Sequenced sample: PBMCs. The receptors here all came from a woman younger than 30 in good health and CMV-seropositive.

This clone was seen just once. This chain connects TRBV4-1 to TRBJ1-3; D may be TRBD1 (5 bases). Germline assignment: CDR1 MGHRA and CDR2 YSYEKL. There are 16 residues in the CDR3. Deletions cut 1 base from V and 4 bases from J, with 14 bases between. CDR3 region: CASSQVGGVIGNTIYF. The DNA for the CDR3 is TGCGCCAGCAGCCAAGTGGGGGGGGTCATCGGAAACACCATATATTTT.

The chain carries TRBV6-5 and TRBJ1-2; no clear D gene. From germline, CDR1 is MNHEY and CDR2 SVGAGI. The V and J ends lost 2 bases and 1 base respectively, with 8 bases between them. The CDR3 is 14 residues long. The CDR3 sequence is CASSYQRGNYGYTF. The CDR3 nucleotides are TGTGCCAGCAGTTACCAGAGAGGTAACTATGGCTACACCTTC.

This chain joins TRBV11-2 and TRBJ2-4; D not certain. Germline V lookup: CDR1 SGHAT, CDR2 FQNNGV. V was cut by 1 base and J by 0 bases, with 7 bases left in between. The CDR3 has 15 residues. CDR3 DNA sequence: TGTGCCAGCAGCTTAGCGGGTATAGCCAAAAACATTCAGTACTTC. Its protein product is CASSLAGIAKNIQYF.

This clone was found a few times. V gene TRBV2 combines with J gene TRBJ2-3, with D unclear. In germline, CDR1 is SNHLY, CDR2 FYNNEI. The CDR3 sequence is 9 residues long. CDR3 sequence reads: CATEATQYF. CDR3 in DNA: TGTGCTACCGAAGCTACGCAGTATTTT. The complete variable domain, with remaining parts taken from reference TRBV2 and TRBJ2-3, reads EPEVTQTPSHQVTQMGQEVILRCVPISNHLYFYWYRQILGQKVEFLVSFYNNEISEKSEIFDDQFSVERPDGSNFTLKIRSTKLEDSAMYFCATEATQYFGPGTRLTVL.

This chain links TRBV4-2 with TRBJ2-7, with D hard to call. Between the trimmed V and J ends, which lost 1 base and 5 bases, there was a span of 12 bases. Germline CDR1 and CDR2: LGHNA and YNFKEQ. The length of the CDR3 is 14 residues. CDR3 sequence (DNA): TGTGCCAGCAGCCAAGGGCCTGCTTCCCACGAGCAGTACTTC. This translates into CASSQGPASHEQYF.

This chain joins TRBV7-8 and TRBJ1-1; no clear D. This CDR3 is 13 amino acids long. CDR1 and CDR2 (germline): SGHVS, FQNEAQ. V was trimmed by 5 bases and J by 1 base, leaving 8 bases between them. CDR3 residues: CASSTGRNTEAFF. The CDR3 nucleotides read TGTGCCAGCAGCACCGGTCGGAACACTGAAGCTTTCTTT.

V gene TRBV28 combines with J gene TRBJ2-6; tentative D call: TRBD1 (6 bases). With 5 bases removed from V and 4 bases from J, the gap between germline ends came to 12 bases. In germline, CDR1 is MDHEN, CDR2 SYDVKM. The CDR3 totals 15 residues. The CDR3 spells CASSTGTTGANVLTF. As DNA, the CDR3 is TGTGCCAGCAGTACCGGGACAACCGGGGCCAACGTCCTGACTTTC. Supplemented by reference TRBV28 and TRBJ2-6, the full variable domain reads DVKVTQSSRYLVKRTGEKVFLECVQDMDHENMFWYRQDPGLGLRLIYFSYDVKMKEKGDIPEGYSVSREKKERFSLILESASTNQTSMYLCASSTGTTGANVLTFGAGSRLTVL.

The genes are TRBV6-5 and TRBJ2-5; a weak D match, TRBD1 (6 bases). CDR3 length equals 15 residues. Germline assignment: CDR1 MNHEY and CDR2 SVGAGI. The V end was cut by 2 bases, the J end by 3 bases, with 13 bases between. In DNA form, the CDR3 reads TGTGCCAGCAGTTACCTCGGACAGCCGGAAGAGACCCAGTACTTC. The encoded protein is CASSYLGQPEETQYF.

This clone was seen more than once but under ten times. The V call is TRBV9, the J call TRBJ1-5, with D maybe TRBD1 (5 bases). Trimming stripped 3 bases from V and 6 bases from J, with 13 bases between. The germline V gene encodes CDR1 SGDLS and CDR2 YYNGEE. CDR3 length: 14 residues. CDR3 in amino acids: CASSAEQGGQPQHF. CDR3 nucleotides: TGTGCCAGCAGCGCCGAGCAGGGAGGTCAGCCCCAGCATTTT.

A single count supports this clone. The CDR3 here is CASSSGTASTDTQYF. The CDR3 DNA sequence: TGCGCCAGCTCCTCTGGGACAGCTAGCACAGATACGCAGTATTTT. The genes are TRBV10-2 and TRBJ2-3; 7 bases align to TRBD1. This CDR3 contains 15 residues. Per germline, CDR1 WSHSY and CDR2 SAAADI. V gave up 8 bases and J gave up 0 bases; unmatched junction bases: 8.

This clone has only one observation. This chain joins TRBV5-1 and TRBJ2-5; TRBD1 agrees at 11 bases. V was clipped by 0 bases and J by 5 bases; unmatched bases: 6. The CDR3 loop spans 16 amino acids. Germline V gives CDR1 SGHRS, CDR2 YFSETQ. The CDR3 nucleotides are TGCGCCAGCAGCTTGGCGGACAGGGGGCGCGGGGAGACCCAGTACTTC. Encoded protein: CASSLADRGRGETQYF.

The J gene is TRBJ2-3, the V gene TRBV4-2; TRBD2 might be the D (6 bases). CDR3 length: 16 residues. Germline-derived CDR1 and CDR2 are LGHNA and YNFKEQ. The V end was cut by 1 base, the J end by 4 bases, with 15 bases between. CDR3 amino acids: CASSQVTGGWSDTQYF. CDR3 nucleotide sequence: TGTGCCAGCAGCCAAGTAACTGGGGGGTGGTCAGATACGCAGTATTTT.

The chain combines TRBV5-6 with TRBJ1-1; 8 positions agree with TRBD1. CDR1 and CDR2 from the germline V gene are SGHDT and YYEEEE. J was trimmed by 4 bases and V by 6 bases; bases with no gene match: 8. This CDR3 region has 14 residues. The DNA of the CDR3 is TGTGCCAGCACCCTAGACAGGGGAAGCACTGAAGCTTTCTTT. It translates to CASTLDRGSTEAFF.

This chain links TRBV7-3 with TRBJ2-3; 7 nucleotides agree with TRBD2. CDR3 size: 16 residues. V lost 0 bases, J lost 6 bases, and 9 bases stayed unmatched. The V gene's germline CDR1 is SGHTA and CDR2 FQGTGA. The CDR3 loop is CASSLTSGGPGDTQYF. The CDR3 nucleotides read TGTGCCAGCAGCTTAACCTCGGGGGGACCGGGGGATACGCAGTATTTT.

This clone has at least ten counts. This chain joins TRBV4-2 and TRBJ2-3; TRBD2 matches 12 bases. The CDR3 sequence is 14 residues long. The V gene end was trimmed by 8 bases and the J gene end by 6 bases; junction bases not matched to a gene: 6. CDR1 and CDR2 (germline): LGHNA, YNFKEQ. In DNA form, the CDR3 reads TGTGCCAGCGGAGAGGGGACTAGCGGGGATACGCAGTATTTT. Its protein product is CASGEGTSGDTQYF.

This clone was detected once. This rearrangement joins TRBV2 to TRBJ1-6; 8 bases line up with TRBD1. There are 13 residues in the CDR3. V lost 8 bases, J lost 7 bases, and 4 bases stayed unmatched. Germline CDR1 reads SNHLY; CDR2 reads FYNNEI. CDR3 in amino acids: CASWRQGNSPLHF. The CDR3 region has the DNA TGTGCCAGCTGGAGACAGGGGAATTCACCCCTCCACTTT.

This CDR3 reads CASTGQGNQPQHF. The CDR3, as DNA: TGTGCCAGCACTGGACAGGGCAATCAGCCCCAGCATTTT. The chain employs TRBV6-1 and TRBJ1-5, with 7 nucleotides matching TRBD1. Germline-derived CDR1 and CDR2 are MNHNS and SASEGT. The CDR3 consists of 13 residues. The J segment lost 2 bases and the V segment lost 7 bases, leaving 2 bases of the junction unmatched.

This chain connects TRBV18 to TRBJ1-4; 8 positions match TRBD1. V was clipped by 3 bases and J by 6 bases; unmatched bases: 9. The CDR3 sequence is 16 residues long. Germline loops: CDR1 KGHSH, CDR2 LQKENI. The CDR3 spells CASSPRRTGTDEKLFF. Here the CDR3 DNA reads TGTGCCAGCTCACCTCGGAGGACAGGGACCGATGAAAAACTGTTTTTT.

For the CDR3, the DNA is TGTGCCAGTAGCAATGAGGCAGGGGCTAACTATGGCTACACCTTC. Protein sequence: CASSNEAGANYGYTF. The chain has TRBV19 and TRBJ1-2, with D possibly matching TRBD1 (6 bases). From germline, CDR1 is LNHDA and CDR2 SQIVND (reference sequence). CDR3 length: 15 residues. V was pared by 6 bases and J by 0 bases, with 14 bases between.

J is TRBJ2-2 and V is TRBV27, with 7 bases identical to TRBD1. The germline V gene encodes CDR1 MNHEY and CDR2 SMNVEV (reference sequence). The CDR3 extends over 12 amino acids. Trimming at V came to 7 bases and at J to 6 bases, leaving 2 bases not matched to a gene. The CDR3 spells CASTQGAGELFF. The CDR3 nucleotides are TGTGCCAGCACCCAGGGGGCCGGGGAGCTGTTTTTT.

The V call is TRBV7-8, the J call TRBJ2-7, with D maybe TRBD2 (5 bases). The ends were cut back, 1 base at V and 3 bases at J, with 10 bases in the middle. The CDR3 is 14 amino acids. Germline assignment: CDR1 SGHVS and CDR2 FQNEAQ. CDR3 nucleotide sequence: TGTGCCAGCAGCTTAGTGGGCGGGCACTACGAGCAGTACTTC. Its protein is CASSLVGGHYEQYF.

This chain connects TRBV5-1 to TRBJ2-1; a weak D match, TRBD1 (6 bases). There are 15 residues in the CDR3. The germline CDR1 and CDR2 sequences are SGHRS and YFSETQ. V was shortened by 5 bases and J by 4 bases, with 16 bases between the two germline ends. DNA for the CDR3: TGCGCCAGCAGATCTGGGGGCATGACTTACAATGAGCAGTTCTTC. Its protein product is CASRSGGMTYNEQFF.

This clone was found once. The chain uses TRBV2 and TRBJ2-3, with 10 bases identical to TRBD2. The J segment lost 4 bases and the V segment lost 0 bases, leaving 7 bases of the junction unmatched. CDR3 size: 17 residues. Germline V gene sequence: CDR1 SNHLY, CDR2 FYNNEI. In DNA, the CDR3 is TGTGCCAGCAGTGAAGCCGGTAGCGGGGGGCAGGCAGATACGCAGTATTTT. This codes for CASSEAGSGGQADTQYF.

The gene calls are TRBV2 and TRBJ1-1; D is perhaps TRBD1 (5 bases). V lost 10 bases and J lost 10, with 13 bases in between. Per the germline V gene, CDR1 is SNHLY and CDR2 is FYNNEI. CDR3 length: 10 residues. CDR3 sequence: CATGGVVAFF. The CDR3 nucleotides read TGTGCCACCGGGGGAGTGGTAGCTTTCTTT. Based on the CDR3 plus reference TRBV2 and TRBJ1-1, the full variable domain is EPEVTQTPSHQVTQMGQEVILRCVPISNHLYFYWYRQILGQKVEFLVSFYNNEISEKSEIFDDQFSVERPDGSNFTLKIRSTKLEDSAMYFCATGGVVAFFGQGTRLTVV.

CDR3 sequence: CASSQEFQGAGGYTF. The CDR3 bases are TGCGCCAGCAGCCAAGAATTTCAGGGGGCGGGCGGCTACACCTTC. The V gene is TRBV4-3, the J gene TRBJ1-2; TRBD1 matches 8 bases. CDR3 length equals 15 residues. Trimming cost V 0 bases and J 8 bases; bases outside gene matches: 8. In germline, CDR1 is LGHNA, CDR2 YSLEER.

This rearrangement joins TRBV4-1 to TRBJ1-6; tentative D call: TRBD1 (6 bases). Trimming removed 6 bases from V and 5 bases from J, with 17 bases in between. The V gene's germline CDR1 is MGHRA and CDR2 YSYEKL. The CDR3 covers 16 residues. Here the CDR3 DNA reads TGCGCCAGCAGTCGTACAGGGCCCGGGGATAATTCACCCCTCCACTTT. Its translation is CASSRTGPGDNSPLHF.

The rearrangement joins TRBV2 to TRBJ2-2; D remains unclear. V lost 5 bases and J lost 3, with 10 bases in between. The germline V gene has CDR1 SNHLY and CDR2 FYNNEI. The CDR3 extends over 14 amino acids. The CDR3 spells CASSSDTYTGELFF. In nucleotides, the CDR3 is TGTGCCAGCAGTTCCGACACTTACACCGGGGAGCTGTTTTTT.